This T cell receptor (beta chain) came from a study of T-cell memory formation after mild COVID-19. On the study more broadly: TCR clusters mostly belonged to single donors.

Germline V gene lookup returns CDR1 SGHVS and CDR2 FNYEAQ. There are 14 residues in the CDR3. Trimming took off 2 bases at V and 6 bases at J, with 10 bases between the two ends. This clonotype was found once. Antigen specificity is unknown. The study's findings and limits: Still unconfirmed is whether the second-wave clones peaking on day 37 recognized SARS-CoV-2.

Libraries for TCRalpha and TCRbeta carried sample barcodes and unique molecular identifiers via 5'RACE. From the 5' RACE reads, TCRdb called clonotypes with MiXCR, one entry per CDR3 protein. The table records 150,000 to 200,000 distinct CDR3 sequences, roughly a third of them present only once. The sample taken for sequencing was PBMCs or a T cell subset sorted from them (not recorded which). This receptor was identified in an adult woman who had mild COVID-19 (a few samples of this study predate the infection). Cell type and time point are not known. The chain combines TRBV7-6 with TRBJ2-2; D is unresolved. DNA for the CDR3: TGTGCCAGCAGCTTACGAACAACGGCCGGGGAGCTGTTTTTT. It specifies CASSLRTTAGELFF.